What follows are 9 T cell receptor beta chains derived from one specimen sequenced in a study of T-cell reconstitution after alpha-beta-depleted transplantation in children. This sample's TCRbeta library carried unique molecular identifier barcodes. TCRdb redid the calling of the PCR reads with MiXCR, one entry per CDR3 protein. The sample carries around 380,000 distinct CDR3 sequences, approximately 11% recorded once. Source: PBMCs from the stem cell graft donor, taken from the stem cell graft. Source of these receptors: a human donor who donated a stem cell graft to a child with acute myeloid leukemia.

The V gene is TRBV5-1, the J gene TRBJ2-3, with no clear D. The V end lost 4 bases, the J end lost 4 bases, and 10 bases lay between the germline ends. The CDR3 totals 13 residues. Germline lookup yields CDR1 SGHRS and CDR2 YFSETQ. This CDR3 reads CASSPQLADTQYF. CDR3 DNA sequence: TGCGCCAGCAGCCCCCAATTGGCAGATACGCAGTATTTT.

The sample holds many counts of this clonotype. V is TRBV5-5 and J is TRBJ2-3; TRBD1 might be the D (7 bases). The CDR3 spans 16 residues. The germline CDR1 and CDR2 sequences are SGHKS and YYEKEE (reference sequence). Trimming removed 0 bases from V and 4 bases from J, with 15 bases in between. The CDR3, as DNA: TGTGCCAGCAGCTTGGAGGCAGGGGGGCTTGCAGATACGCAGTATTTT. Its translation is CASSLEAGGLADTQYF.

The V call is TRBV7-9, the J call TRBJ2-2; weak D call: TRBD2 (6 bases). The germline CDR1 and CDR2 sequences are SEHNR and FQNEAQ (reference sequence). The CDR3 totals 15 residues. The V gene lost 5 bases and the J gene lost 2 bases, with 12 bases spanning the gap. CDR3 sequence reads: CASSLGGPNTGELFF. DNA of the CDR3: TGTGCCAGCAGCCTCGGGGGACCCAACACCGGGGAGCTGTTTTTT.

There are a few counts of this clonotype. The chain uses TRBV5-1 and TRBJ2-5, with a possible D match to TRBD1 (6 bases). V lost 7 bases and J lost 1, with 11 bases in between. CDR1 and CDR2 from the germline V gene are SGHRS and YFSETQ. This CDR3 is built from 13 residues. CDR3 loop: CASRDTFQETQYF. The CDR3 DNA follows: TGCGCCAGCCGGGACACCTTCCAAGAGACCCAGTACTTC.

This clonotype was observed a handful of times. The rearrangement links TRBV6-1 to TRBJ2-2; the D gene is possibly TRBD2 (5 bases). The germline gives CDR1 MNHNS, CDR2 SASEGT. The CDR3 is 14 residues long. V was shortened by 6 bases and J by 2 bases, with 10 bases between the two germline ends. The CDR3 region has the DNA TGTGCCAGCAGCGATCCGGGAAACACCGGGGAGCTGTTTTTT. It is translated as CASSDPGNTGELFF.

The rearrangement joins TRBV7-2 to TRBJ2-7; a possible D gene is TRBD1 (6 bases). The V end was cut by 5 bases, the J end by 5 bases, with 16 bases between. CDR1 is SGHTA and CDR2 is FQGNSA in the germline V gene. CDR3 size: 14 residues. CDR3 amino acids: CASSDRDTLDEQYV. CDR3 nucleotides: TGTGCCAGCAGCGACCGGGACACACTGGACGAGCAGTACGTC.

The chain links TRBV10-2 to TRBJ2-5, with 9 bases that match TRBD2. This CDR3 comprises 16 residues. With 3 bases clipped from V and 5 bases from J, the junction kept 10 bases outside the gene matches. CDR1 is WSHSY, CDR2 SAAADI, per germline. The CDR3 bases are TGCGCCAGCAGTGATGGGGGCGGGGGGGCCTCCGAGACCCAGTACTTC. The encoded protein is CASSDGGGGASETQYF.

This clonotype showed up many times. The chain combines TRBV9 with TRBJ2-5; 7 nucleotides line up with TRBD2. Germline CDR1 reads SGDLS; CDR2 reads YYNGEE. CDR3 length: 12 amino acids. V shed 0 bases, J shed 9 bases, and the junction held 2 bases outside the gene matches. The CDR3 region has the DNA TGTGCCAGCAGCGTAGTGGGAGGGTCCCAGTACTTC. It codes for CASSVVGGSQYF.

This clonotype was recorded at least ten times. V gene TRBV7-2 combines with J gene TRBJ1-2, with TRBD1 matching 7 bases. Trimming at V came to 4 bases and at J to 4 bases, leaving 15 bases not matched to a gene. Germline V lookup: CDR1 SGHTA, CDR2 FQGNSA. This CDR3 has 17 amino acids. CDR3 sequence: CASSSLSRGGAGYGYTF. The CDR3 DNA is TGTGCCAGCAGCTCATTATCCCGAGGGGGCGCGGGCTATGGCTACACCTTC. Using reference TRBV7-2 and TRBJ1-2 for the parts outside the CDR3, the full variable domain is GAGVSQSPSNKVTEKGKDVELRCDPISGHTALYWYRQSLGQGLEFLIYFQGNSAPDKSGLPSDRFSAERTGGSVSTLTIQRTQQEDSAVYLCASSSLSRGGAGYGYTFGSGTRLTVV.